One sample yielded the 25 T cell receptor beta chains listed below, sequenced in a study of neurological immune-mediated disorders. Each CDR3 protein gets one entry after TCRdb re-called the 5' RACE reads with MiXCR. The data show about 70,000 distinct CDR3 sequences, roughly 4.9% seen once. Material: PBMCs. The source is a woman between 65 and 79 years old with multiple sclerosis.

In this sample, this clonotype turned up many times. This rearrangement joins TRBV6-6 to TRBJ2-7, with TRBD1 matching 9 bases. V shed 5 bases and J 6 bases; nucleotides not matched to a gene: 8. The V gene's germline CDR1 is MNHNY and CDR2 SVGAGI (reference sequence). The length of the CDR3 is 14 residues. The CDR3 sequence: CASSPRDRVSEQYF. Written as DNA, the CDR3 is TGTGCCAGCAGTCCCCGGGACAGGGTGTCCGAGCAGTACTTC.

This clonotype was picked up many times. This sequence joins TRBV5-1 and TRBJ1-4; tentative D call: TRBD1 (6 bases). CDR3 length equals 14 residues. The V and J ends lost 0 bases and 7 bases respectively, with 10 bases between them. Germline CDR1 and CDR2: SGHRS and YFSETQ. This CDR3 is CASSLDQGIEKLFF. The CDR3 DNA reads TGCGCCAGCAGCTTGGATCAGGGGATTGAAAAACTGTTTTTT.

This clonotype showed up many times. V and J are TRBV4-2 and TRBJ1-5; D gene uncertain. V was trimmed by 1 base and J by 11 bases, leaving 6 bases between them. The CDR3 is 11 residues long. CDR1 and CDR2 from the germline V gene are LGHNA and YNFKEQ. CDR3 sequence (DNA): TGTGCCAGCAGCCAAGGTAACTCCCAGCATTTT. As protein: CASSQGNSQHF.

The table lists this clonotype with many counts. This chain links TRBV12-3 or TRBV12-4 with TRBJ1-5; a possible D gene is TRBD1 (6 bases). The length of the CDR3 is 14 residues. Trimming took 2 bases from V and 6 from J, leaving 11 bases between them. The CDR3: CASSLIQGIQPQHF. DNA of the CDR3: TGTGCCAGCAGTTTAATCCAGGGGATTCAGCCCCAGCATTTT.

This clonotype was seen at least ten times. The CDR3 DNA reads TGCAGCGTACGTACTCAAGAGACCCAGTACTTC. It translates to CSVRTQETQYF. The rearrangement joins TRBV29-1 to TRBJ2-5; D gene ambiguous. The germline V and J ends were trimmed by 6 bases and 2 bases, with 7 bases remaining between them. Germline V gives CDR1 SQVTM, CDR2 ANQGSEA. This CDR3 contains 11 residues.

This clonotype was counted many times. One end of the junction is discordant with germline, which a read error may explain. V usage is TRBV20-1 and J usage is TRBJ2-7, with D hard to call. This CDR3 is 12 amino acids long. Germline V gene lookup returns CDR1 DFQATT and CDR2 SNEGSKA (reference sequence). Here the CDR3 DNA reads TGCAGTGCTGGAGAGTTTTTATACGAGCAGTACTTC. Amino acids: CSAGEFLYEQYF.

This clonotype was seen a handful of times. The CDR3 region has the DNA TGTGCCAGCAGTTCCTTGGACACAGATACGCAGTATTTT. This gives the protein CASSSLDTDTQYF. The chain combines TRBV12-3 or TRBV12-4 with TRBJ2-3, with D unresolved. V dropped 4 bases and J dropped 2 bases, with 7 bases sitting between them. The CDR3 covers 13 residues.

This clonotype appeared many times. This chain uses TRBV5-6 with TRBJ2-2, with D uncertain. This CDR3 spans 12 amino acids. V lost 5 bases to trimming and J lost 5 bases, with 7 bases between them. Germline lookup yields CDR1 SGHDT and CDR2 YYEEEE. CDR3 sequence (DNA): TGTGCCAGCAGACGAAGAACCGGGGAGCTGTTTTTT. This gives the protein CASRRRTGELFF.

This clonotype was seen repeatedly, ten times or more. This sequence joins TRBV7-2 and TRBJ2-4; D is unresolved. The V gene lost 5 bases and the J gene lost 0 bases, with 11 bases spanning the gap. Germline CDR1 and CDR2: SGHTA and FQGNSA. This CDR3 spans 15 amino acids. The DNA for the CDR3 is TGTGCCAGCAGCGCCAGGACGCTAGCCAAAAACATTCAGTACTTC. Its protein is CASSARTLAKNIQYF.

This clonotype was observed many times. This rearrangement joins TRBV20-1 to TRBJ2-1, with D unclear. CDR1 is DFQATT, CDR2 SNEGSKA, per germline (reference sequence). The V end was cut by 4 bases, the J end by 2 bases, with 12 bases between. The CDR3 sequence is 14 residues long. The CDR3 nucleotides read TGCAGTGCTATTATGGACGGAACCTACAATGAGCAGTTCTTC. Translating gives CSAIMDGTYNEQFF.

This clonotype was counted many times. The genes are TRBV5-1 and TRBJ2-2; 7 bases are shared with TRBD1. The germline gives CDR1 SGHRS, CDR2 YFSETQ. The trim removed 2 bases at V and 7 bases at J, leaving 5 bases unmatched. The CDR3 runs to 14 residues. The DNA of the CDR3 is TGCGCCAGCAGCTTAAAGACAGGGAACGGGGAGCTGTTTTTT. It encodes CASSLKTGNGELFF.

This clonotype was observed a handful of times. The chain has TRBV5-1 and TRBJ1-2; D may be TRBD1 (6 bases). Trimming left V 2 bases short and J 0 bases short, with 11 bases between. The V gene's germline CDR1 is SGHRS and CDR2 YFSETQ. The CDR3 sequence is 15 residues long. For the CDR3, the DNA is TGCGCCAGCAGCTTAGGGGACAAATCTAACTATGGCTACACCTTC. The encoded protein is CASSLGDKSNYGYTF.

This clonotype was counted between two and nine times. V is TRBV19 and J is TRBJ1-2; maybe TRBD1 (5 bases). Per the germline V gene, CDR1 is LNHDA and CDR2 is SQIVND (reference sequence). Trimming removed 5 bases from V and 7 bases from J, with 14 bases in between. CDR3 length: 13 residues. CDR3: CASSQGREAGYTF. The DNA of the CDR3 is TGTGCCAGTAGTCAGGGCAGAGAAGCTGGCTACACCTTC.

This clonotype was recorded many times. The J gene is TRBJ1-4, the V gene TRBV6-5; D unclear. This CDR3 is built from 13 residues. The germline CDR1 and CDR2 sequences are MNHEY and SVGAGI. Between the trimmed V and J ends, which lost 0 bases and 8 bases, there was a span of 7 bases. The CDR3 nucleotides are TGTGCCAGCAGTTACTCAGGCGGAGAAAAACTGTTTTTT. Encoded protein: CASSYSGGEKLFF.

This clonotype was detected ten times or more. The chain combines TRBV20-1 with TRBJ2-5; TRBD1 agrees at 8 bases. Germline V CDR1 and CDR2: DFQATT, SNEGSKA (reference sequence). This CDR3 has 12 amino acids. V dropped 6 bases and J dropped 4; count of bases not matched to a gene: 4. In nucleotides, the CDR3 is TGCAGTGCCCGGACAGGGCGAGAGACCCAGTACTTC. This codes for CSARTGRETQYF.

This clonotype was found many times. V gene TRBV27 combines with J gene TRBJ1-6; D may be TRBD1 (5 bases). V shed 4 bases and J shed 10 bases, with 17 bases lying between them. Germline V gives CDR1 MNHEY, CDR2 SMNVEV (reference sequence). This CDR3 contains 15 residues. The CDR3, as DNA: TGTGCCAGCAGTTCTCGTCAGGGAGGTCACTCACCCCTCCACTTT. It translates to CASSSRQGGHSPLHF.

This clonotype has a count of ten or more. The chain couples TRBV3-1 to TRBJ2-3; the D is unclear. The CDR3 loop spans 15 amino acids. In germline, CDR1 is LGHDT, CDR2 YNNKEL (reference sequence). V lost 0 bases to trimming and J lost 5 bases, with 12 bases between them. This CDR3 reads CASSQDSTVVDTQYF. The DNA for the CDR3 is TGTGCCAGCAGCCAAGACTCTACGGTGGTAGATACGCAGTATTTT.

Ten or more counts support this clonotype. This rearrangement joins TRBV30 to TRBJ1-5; no firm D call. The CDR3 extends over 14 amino acids. Per the germline V gene, CDR1 is GTSNPN and CDR2 is SVGIG (reference sequence). Trimming pared 3 bases from V and 2 bases from J, leaving 11 bases between. The CDR3 DNA reads TGTGCCTGGAGCCTCGAGGGAGGCAATCAGCCCCAGCATTTT. It codes for CAWSLEGGNQPQHF.

This sequence joins TRBV20-1 and TRBJ2-7, with D perhaps matching TRBD1 or TRBD2 (5 bases each). The CDR3 sequence is 14 residues long. The V end was cut by 1 base, the J end by 2 bases, with 12 bases between. Looked up from germline, CDR1 is DFQATT and CDR2 is SNEGSKA (reference sequence). The CDR3 coding sequence is TGCAGTGCTAGAGTCGGGACGGTTCCCTACGAGCAGTACTTC. It is translated as CSARVGTVPYEQYF.

This clonotype was counted a few times. The genes are TRBV12-3 or TRBV12-4 and TRBJ1-1; TRBD1 is a possible D gene (6 bases). V was pared by 6 bases and J by 5 bases, with 16 bases between. The CDR3 is 14 amino acids. This chain's CDR3 is CASRPTGWRTEAFF. CDR3 nucleotide sequence: TGTGCCAGCAGACCTACAGGGTGGAGGACTGAAGCTTTCTTT.

This clonotype was detected ten times or more. The V gene is TRBV7-2, the J gene TRBJ2-7, with 8 bases fitting TRBD2. The CDR3 extends over 15 amino acids. J was trimmed by 7 bases and V by 5 bases; bases with no gene match: 13. In germline, CDR1 is SGHTA, CDR2 FQGNSA. CDR3: CASSPGVRGEGEQYF. DNA for the CDR3: TGTGCCAGCAGCCCGGGGGTGCGGGGGGAAGGAGAGCAGTACTTC.

This clonotype was seen only once. Being one base from a much bigger clone, this may be a read error. This rearrangement joins TRBV5-1 to TRBJ1-1; D perhaps matches TRBD1 (5 bases). The CDR3 totals 14 residues. Germline assignment: CDR1 SGHRS and CDR2 YFSETQ. As DNA, the CDR3 is TGCACCAGCAGCCCCGGCCCGGGGGACACTGAAGCTTTCTTT. As protein: CTSSPGPGDTEAFF.

This clonotype was observed many times. The chain has TRBV19 and TRBJ2-1; D assignment may be TRBD1 or TRBD2 (5 bases each). V shed 3 bases and J shed 9 bases, with 12 bases lying between them. The germline V gene encodes CDR1 LNHDA and CDR2 SQIVND (reference sequence). The CDR3 has 13 residues. In DNA, the CDR3 is TGTGCCAGTAGTATGCAGGGAGTCGGTGAGCAGTTCTTC. Protein: CASSMQGVGEQFF.

This clonotype was observed at least ten times. The genes are TRBV6-5 and TRBJ2-3, with a possible D match to TRBD2 (5 bases). V lost 7 bases, J lost 3 bases, and 11 bases lay in between. This CDR3 is built from 13 residues. The germline V gene has CDR1 MNHEY and CDR2 SVGAGI. The CDR3 here is CASKAAGTDTQYF. CDR3 bases: TGTGCCAGCAAAGCGGCCGGGACAGATACGCAGTATTTT.

In this sample, this clonotype turned up many times. This rearrangement joins TRBV21-1 to TRBJ2-1. TRBV21-1 is reported as a pseudogene. The CDR3 covers 14 residues. The CDR3 bases are TGTGCCAGCAGTCTAAAAGTCAGGCCCAATGAGCAGTTCTTC. This sequence encodes CASSLKVRPNEQFF.